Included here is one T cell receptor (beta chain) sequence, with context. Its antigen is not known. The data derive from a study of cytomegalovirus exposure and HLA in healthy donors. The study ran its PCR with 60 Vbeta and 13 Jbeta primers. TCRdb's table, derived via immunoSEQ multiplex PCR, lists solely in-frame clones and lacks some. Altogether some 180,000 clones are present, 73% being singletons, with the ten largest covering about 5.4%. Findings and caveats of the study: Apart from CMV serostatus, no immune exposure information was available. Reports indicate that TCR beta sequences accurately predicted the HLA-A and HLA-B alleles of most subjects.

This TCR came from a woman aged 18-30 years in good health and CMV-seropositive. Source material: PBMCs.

The CDR3 region is CASSVARRGGNSYNEQFF. CDR3 sequence (DNA): TGTGCCAGCAGCGTAGCTAGGAGGGGGGGAAACTCCTACAATGAGCAGTTCTTC. The J gene is TRBJ2-1, the V gene TRBV9; weak D call: TRBD2 (7 bases). Germline loops: CDR1 SGDLS, CDR2 YYNGEE. This CDR3 region has 18 residues. V was cut by 0 bases and J by 0 bases, with 16 bases left in between.